This TCR beta chain came from a study of shared clonotypes between healthy human individuals. Some clones are missing from TCRdb's copy, which holds only in-frame ones; the method was immunoSEQ multiplex PCR. This table holds about 2.1 million clones, 85% to 95% found once. It was CD45RO-negative cells, positively selected for CCR7, that made up naive CD8 cells, with terminally differentiated effector memory CD45RA+ cells excluded. This clone was observed a single time. Sequences were obtained from naive CD8+ T cells from PBMCs. This sequence originates from a man between 18 and 29 years old in good health. Some clones in this sample may be carry-over from other donors' samples.

The CDR3 DNA sequence: TGCGCCAGCAGCGTGAACAGGTCCTCTGGCTACACCTTC. Protein: CASSVNRSSGYTF. V usage is TRBV5-1 and J usage is TRBJ1-2, with D perhaps TRBD1 (5 bases). Deletions cut 4 bases from V and 7 bases from J, with 14 bases between. Germline CDR1 is SGHRS and CDR2 is YFSETQ. This CDR3 region has 13 residues.